The T cell receptor beta chain under discussion was sequenced for a study of healthy donors' naive CD4 and CD8 T cells. This clonotype was picked up one time. Germline loops: CDR1 SQVTM, CDR2 ANQGSEA. The CDR3 consists of 15 residues. V lost 4 bases and J lost 3, with 18 bases in between. Starting from approximately 500 ng of total RNA, TCR libraries were made with linear amplification. TCRdb re-derived calls from the reads in MiXCR, one entry per CDR3 protein. The data hold about 200,000 distinct CDR3 sequences, with around 80% observed a single time. The sample was naive CD4+ and CD8+ T cells sorted from blood, pooled from several donors. J is TRBJ1-1 and V is TRBV29-1; possibly TRBD1 for D (5 bases). This receptor was taken from a pool of human donors in good health; the sample pools cells from several healthy donors. The CDR3, as DNA: TGCAGCGTTGCGGCGTTTAGGGGCCTTTACACTGAAGCTTTCTTT. As protein: CSVAAFRGLYTEAFF.